Following are 26 T cell receptor beta chains from one sample sequenced in a study of PD-1 blockade in mismatch repair-deficient tumors. Libraries were prepared by immunoSEQ multiplex PCR; TCRdb keeps only in-frame clonotypes and omits some of them. The data hold fewer than 100,000 clones, with over 70% observed a single time. This sample comprised peripheral blood, obtained 12 weeks after starting pembrolizumab. The receptor set was obtained from an adult with mismatch repair-deficient cancer.

The chain recombines TRBV11-3 with TRBJ2-1; no firm D call. CDR1 is SGHNT and CDR2 is YENEEA in the germline V gene. The CDR3 totals 14 residues. Trimming pared 1 base from V and 8 bases from J, leaving 12 bases between. The CDR3 coding sequence is TGTGCCAGCAGCTTAGGCGCGGTCAGCGATGAGCAGTTCTTC. It is translated as CASSLGAVSDEQFF. Complete variable domain (other parts from reference TRBV11-3 and TRBJ2-1): EAGVVQSPRYKIIEKKQPVAFWCNPISGHNTLYWYLQNLGQGPELLIRYENEEAVDDSQLPKDRFSAERLKGVDSTLKIQPAELGDSAVYLCASSLGAVSDEQFFGPGTRLTVL.

CDR3 protein: CASGGYNEQFF. DNA for the CDR3: TGTGCCAGCGGGGGCTACAATGAGCAGTTCTTC. The rearrangement uses TRBV25-1 and TRBJ2-1; the D gene could be TRBD1 or TRBD2 (5 bases each). The V gene's germline CDR1 is MGHDK and CDR2 SYGVNS. The ends were cut back, 8 bases at V and 3 bases at J, with 5 bases in the middle. This CDR3 is built from 11 residues.

The chain carries TRBV19 and TRBJ1-4; 9 bases agree with TRBD1. Germline loops: CDR1 LNHDA, CDR2 SQIVND (reference sequence). The CDR3 runs 15 residues. V trimming: 5 bases; J trimming: 4 bases; junction bases outside the gene matches: 5. DNA of the CDR3: TGTGCCAGTAGTTTCGGACAGGGGATTAATGAAAAACTGTTTTTT. It translates to CASSFGQGINEKLFF. The complete variable domain, with remaining parts taken from reference TRBV19 and TRBJ1-4, reads DGGITQSPKYLFRKEGQNVTLSCEQNLNHDAMYWYRQDPGQGLRLIYYSQIVNDFQKGDIAEGYSVSREKKESFPLTVTSAQKNPTAFYLCASSFGQGINEKLFFGSGTQLSVL.

This sequence joins TRBV6-1 and TRBJ1-4, with D possibly being TRBD1 (6 bases). CDR1 is MNHNS, CDR2 SASEGT, per germline. This CDR3 contains 19 residues. The V end lost 3 bases, the J end lost 8 bases, and 28 bases lay between the germline ends. The CDR3 DNA sequence: TGTGCCAGCAGTGAGACCGCTGGACCGGGACACCACCTCAGCGAAAAACTGTTTTTT. Its protein product is CASSETAGPGHHLSEKLFF.

This chain uses TRBV21-1 with TRBJ2-7; the D call of TRBD2 is as the table states it, not checked on the DNA. TRBV21-1 is labeled a pseudogene. The CDR3 has 17 residues. The CDR3 nucleotides read TGTGCCAGCAATTTGCTAGCGGGAGCCGAGGGGTTTGGCGAGCAGTACTTC. Translation gives CASNLLAGAEGFGEQYF.

The gene calls are TRBV5-4 and TRBJ1-1; D may be TRBD1 (5 bases). CDR1 is SGHNT, CDR2 YYREEE, per germline (reference sequence). The CDR3 totals 14 residues. V was pared by 4 bases and J by 0 bases, with 10 bases between. This chain's CDR3 is CASSGPGMNTEAFF. The CDR3 DNA reads as TGTGCCAGCAGCGGCCCAGGGATGAACACTGAAGCTTTCTTT.

J is TRBJ2-1 and V is TRBV9; 7 nucleotides agree with TRBD1. The CDR3 has 16 residues. CDR1 and CDR2 from the germline V gene are SGDLS and YYNGEE. After removal of 0 bases from V and 5 bases from J, the junction contained 8 bases not matched to a gene. CDR3 loop: CASSVAPQGVDNEQFF. Written as DNA, the CDR3 is TGTGCCAGCAGCGTAGCCCCCCAGGGGGTAGACAATGAGCAGTTCTTC.

The V call is TRBV11-3, the J call TRBJ2-7; a weak D match, TRBD2 (6 bases). The CDR3 spans 14 residues. V gave up 3 bases and J gave up 7 bases, with 16 bases separating them. Germline V gene lookup returns CDR1 SGHNT and CDR2 YENEEA. CDR3 nucleotide sequence: TGTGCCAGCAGCTTGCGCGCCGGGAGTGGGGAGCAGTACTTC. It encodes CASSLRAGSGEQYF.

In its sample, this clone was seen once. V gene TRBV7-9 combines with J gene TRBJ1-2, with TRBD1 matching 10 bases. Germline V gene sequence: CDR1 SEHNR, CDR2 FQNEAQ (reference sequence). The junction had 5 bases not matched to a gene; V was cut back by 1 base and J by 3 bases. The CDR3 loop spans 16 amino acids. Here the CDR3 DNA reads TGTGCCAGCAGCTTAGGACAGGGGGCGAAGCACTATGGCTACACCTTC. Translating gives CASSLGQGAKHYGYTF.

The gene calls are TRBV5-8 and TRBJ1-3; no clear D. CDR3 length equals 15 residues. Trimming pared 0 bases from V and 4 bases from J, leaving 11 bases between. Germline lookup yields CDR1 SGHTS and CDR2 YDEGEE. CDR3: CASSLGLTSGNTIYF. CDR3 bases: TGTGCCAGCAGCTTGGGGCTGACCTCGGGAAACACCATATATTTT.

The chain combines TRBV5-6 with TRBJ1-2, with unresolved D. Trimming removed 3 bases at V and 0 bases at J, with 9 bases between. This CDR3 region has 14 residues. Germline V CDR1 and CDR2: SGHDT, YYEEEE. In nucleotides, the CDR3 is TGTGCCAGCAGCTCCGGGCCCACTAACTATGGCTACACCTTC. Its protein product is CASSSGPTNYGYTF. The full variable domain, completed using reference TRBV5-6 and TRBJ1-2, is DAGVTQSPTHLIKTRGQQVTLRCSPKSGHDTVSWYQQALGQGPQFIFQYYEEEERQRGNFPDRFSGHQFPNYSSELNVNALLLGDSALYLCASSSGPTNYGYTFGSGTRLTVV.

This rearrangement joins TRBV2 to TRBJ2-5, with TRBD2 matching 15 bases. The CDR3 totals 16 residues. The V segment lost 6 bases and the J segment 5 bases; nucleotides outside the gene matches: 7. CDR1 is SNHLY and CDR2 is FYNNEI in the germline V gene. The CDR3 bases are TGTGCCAGCAGGGGGACTAGCGGGAGGTCCGTCGAGACCCAGTACTTC. As protein: CASRGTSGRSVETQYF.

The chain carries TRBV5-4 and TRBJ2-7, with TRBD1 matching over 7 bases. Germline V gene lookup returns CDR1 SGHNT and CDR2 YYREEE (reference sequence). The CDR3 loop spans 14 amino acids. With V trimmed by 3 bases and J by 1 base, 4 bases remained unmatched. The CDR3 DNA follows: TGTGCCAGCAGCTCGGACAGGTATTCCTACGAGCAGTACTTC. Its translation is CASSSDRYSYEQYF.

The chain joins TRBV9 to TRBJ2-6; perhaps TRBD2 as D (5 bases). The CDR3 runs 17 residues. Germline CDR1 is SGDLS and CDR2 is YYNGEE. Trimming removed 3 bases from V and 0 bases from J, with 13 bases in between. The DNA for the CDR3 is TGTGCCAGCAGCGGGAAGGACGGACTCTCTGGGGCCAACGTCCTGACTTTC. Amino acid sequence: CASSGKDGLSGANVLTF.

The chain recombines TRBV7-9 with TRBJ2-1; D is possibly TRBD1 (6 bases). The V end lost 5 bases, the J end lost 2 bases, and 16 bases lay between the germline ends. Per germline, CDR1 SEHNR and CDR2 FQNEAQ (reference sequence). The CDR3 sequence is 16 residues long. This CDR3 reads CASSPRAYRAYNEQFF. Written as DNA, the CDR3 is TGTGCCAGCAGCCCCAGGGCCTACAGGGCCTACAATGAGCAGTTCTTC.

The chain recombines TRBV6-5 with TRBJ1-5, with TRBD1 as a possible D gene (5 bases). V was pared by 5 bases and J by 5 bases, with 16 bases between. There are 15 residues in the CDR3. Germline assignment: CDR1 MNHEY and CDR2 SVGAGI. The CDR3 loop reads CASSRSGRVDQPQHF. The CDR3 DNA sequence: TGTGCCAGCAGTCGATCGGGCAGGGTGGATCAGCCCCAGCATTTT.

This chain links TRBV28 with TRBJ2-7; no clear D. Germline V CDR1 and CDR2: MDHEN, SYDVKM. Trimming left V 7 bases short and J 1 base short, with 14 bases between. CDR3 size: 14 residues. CDR3 nucleotide sequence: TGTGCCAGCACTCCGGCGGTGCCGTCCTACGAGCAGTACTTC. The encoded protein is CASTPAVPSYEQYF. The variable domain in full, with the rest retrieved from reference TRBV28 and TRBJ2-7, is DVKVTQSSRYLVKRTGEKVFLECVQDMDHENMFWYRQDPGLGLRLIYFSYDVKMKEKGDIPEGYSVSREKKERFSLILESASTNQTSMYLCASTPAVPSYEQYFGPGTRLTVT.

The V gene is TRBV20-1, the J gene TRBJ1-1, with D possibly TRBD1 on 5 matching bases. CDR1 and CDR2 from the germline V gene are DFQATT and SNEGSKA (reference sequence). With 6 bases removed from V and 2 bases from J, the gap between germline ends came to 7 bases. The CDR3 runs to 11 residues. CDR3 nucleotides: TGCAGTGCCGGGGGAAACACTGAAGCTTTCTTT. Protein sequence: CSAGGNTEAFF.

This clone turned up a few times. This sequence joins TRBV18 and TRBJ1-5; TRBD1 aligns across 10 bases. The CDR3 contains 16 residues. V dropped 3 bases and J dropped 2; count of bases not matched to a gene: 4. Germline values: CDR1 KGHSH, CDR2 LQKENI. The CDR3 bases are TGTGCCAGCTCACCCTCCGGGACAGGGGGCAATCAGCCCCAGCATTTT. This encodes CASSPSGTGGNQPQHF.

J is TRBJ1-1 and V is TRBV19; D ambiguous. This CDR3 has 13 residues. Germline V CDR1 and CDR2: LNHDA, SQIVND (reference sequence). V lost 1 base and J lost 6, with 9 bases in between. CDR3 residues: CASSIVSQAEAFF. The CDR3 DNA follows: TGTGCCAGTAGTATAGTAAGCCAGGCTGAAGCTTTCTTT.

V gene TRBV11-2 combines with J gene TRBJ2-7, with D perhaps TRBD2 (5 bases). In germline, CDR1 is SGHAT, CDR2 FQNNGV. This CDR3 contains 17 residues. Trimming left V 2 bases short and J 2 bases short, with 19 bases between. The CDR3 DNA is TGTGCCAGCAGCTTATCAGCCTCCGGGATGTTTACCTACGAGCAGTACTTC. Translating gives CASSLSASGMFTYEQYF.

This chain joins TRBV27 and TRBJ2-7; no clear D. V was shortened by 3 bases and J by 4 bases, with 13 bases between the two germline ends. This CDR3 is 14 amino acids long. Looked up from germline, CDR1 is MNHEY and CDR2 is SMNVEV (reference sequence). This chain's CDR3 is CASSFGGVRYEQYF. The CDR3 DNA reads as TGTGCCAGCAGTTTCGGCGGTGTGAGATACGAGCAGTACTTC.

This clone showed up just a few times. The rearrangement joins TRBV27 to TRBJ2-1; 7 bases line up with TRBD2. The CDR3 is 13 residues long. The V and J ends lost 4 bases and 4 bases, in that order; junction bases with no gene match: 1. The germline V gene encodes CDR1 MNHEY and CDR2 SMNVEV (reference sequence). CDR3 sequence (DNA): TGTGCCAGCAGTTCGGGACTATACAATGAGCAGTTCTTC. Encoded protein: CASSSGLYNEQFF.

This chain links TRBV27 with TRBJ2-5; possibly TRBD2 for D (5 bases). CDR1 is MNHEY and CDR2 is SMNVEV in the germline V gene (reference sequence). Trimming stripped 2 bases from V and 3 bases from J, with 13 bases between. The CDR3 length is 15 residues. The CDR3 protein is CASSLIGPGKETQYF. The CDR3 DNA reads as TGTGCCAGCAGTTTAATAGGGCCCGGGAAAGAGACCCAGTACTTC.

The rearrangement links TRBV4-1 to TRBJ2-5; tentatively, D is TRBD2 (6 bases). The ends were cut back, 1 base at V and 4 bases at J, with 13 bases in the middle. Per germline, CDR1 MGHRA and CDR2 YSYEKL. CDR3 length: 15 amino acids. The CDR3 region is CASSQVPGSGETQYF. The DNA of the CDR3 is TGCGCCAGCAGCCAAGTTCCCGGGAGTGGAGAGACCCAGTACTTC.

The chain joins TRBV27 to TRBJ1-2; no definite D call. The CDR3 totals 12 residues. CDR1 MNHEY and CDR2 SMNVEV come from the germline V gene (reference sequence). The V and J ends lost 2 bases and 8 bases respectively, with 9 bases between them. In DNA, the CDR3 is TGTGCCAGCAGTTTAAAGCAGGACGGCTACACCTTC. Its translation: CASSLKQDGYTF.